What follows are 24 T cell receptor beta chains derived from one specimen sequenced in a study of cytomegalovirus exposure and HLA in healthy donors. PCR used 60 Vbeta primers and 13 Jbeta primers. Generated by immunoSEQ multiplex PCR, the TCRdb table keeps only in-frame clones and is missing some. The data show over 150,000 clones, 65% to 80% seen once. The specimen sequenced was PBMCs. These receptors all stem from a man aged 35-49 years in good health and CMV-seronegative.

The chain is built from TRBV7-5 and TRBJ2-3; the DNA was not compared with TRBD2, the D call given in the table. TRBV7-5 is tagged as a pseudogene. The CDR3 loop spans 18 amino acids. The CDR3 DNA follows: TGTGCCAGAAGCTTAGGACTAGCGGGGGGGCGGGGCACAGATACGCAGTATTTT. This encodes CARSLGLAGGRGTDTQYF.

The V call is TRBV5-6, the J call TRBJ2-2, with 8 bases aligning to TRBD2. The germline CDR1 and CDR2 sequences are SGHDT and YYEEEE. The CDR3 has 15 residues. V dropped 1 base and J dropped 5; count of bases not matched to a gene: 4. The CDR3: CASSLIAGNTGELFF. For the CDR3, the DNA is TGTGCCAGCAGCTTGATAGCGGGGAATACCGGGGAGCTGTTTTTT.

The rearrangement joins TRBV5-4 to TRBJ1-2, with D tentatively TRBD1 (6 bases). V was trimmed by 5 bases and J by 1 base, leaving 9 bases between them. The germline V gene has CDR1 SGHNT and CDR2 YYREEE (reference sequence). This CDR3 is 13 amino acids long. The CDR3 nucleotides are TGTGCCAGCAGACAACAGGGTAACTATGGCTACACCTTC. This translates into CASRQQGNYGYTF.

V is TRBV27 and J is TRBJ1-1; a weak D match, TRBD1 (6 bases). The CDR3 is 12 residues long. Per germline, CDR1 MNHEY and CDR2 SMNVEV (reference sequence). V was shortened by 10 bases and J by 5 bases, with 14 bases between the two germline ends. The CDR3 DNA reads TGTGCCACCTACAGGGACCGTACTGAAGCTTTCTTT. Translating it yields CATYRDRTEAFF.

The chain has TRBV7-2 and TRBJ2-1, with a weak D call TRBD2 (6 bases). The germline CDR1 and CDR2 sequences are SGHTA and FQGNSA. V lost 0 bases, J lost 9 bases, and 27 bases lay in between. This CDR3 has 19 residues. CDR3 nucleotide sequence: TGTGCCAGCAGCTTAGCGGGGGGACCCCACAATACATACAATCTTGAGCAGTTCTTC. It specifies CASSLAGGPHNTYNLEQFF. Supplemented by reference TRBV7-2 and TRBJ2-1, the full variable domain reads GAGVSQSPSNKVTEKGKDVELRCDPISGHTALYWYRQSLGQGLEFLIYFQGNSAPDKSGLPSDRFSAERTGGSVSTLTIQRTQQEDSAVYLCASSLAGGPHNTYNLEQFFGPGTRLTVL.

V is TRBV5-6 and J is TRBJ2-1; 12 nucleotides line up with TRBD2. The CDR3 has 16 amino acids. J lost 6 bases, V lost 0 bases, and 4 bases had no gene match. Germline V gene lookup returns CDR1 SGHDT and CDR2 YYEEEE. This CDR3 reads CASSLGLAGARNEQFF. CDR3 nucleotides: TGTGCCAGCAGCTTGGGACTAGCGGGGGCGCGCAATGAGCAGTTCTTC.

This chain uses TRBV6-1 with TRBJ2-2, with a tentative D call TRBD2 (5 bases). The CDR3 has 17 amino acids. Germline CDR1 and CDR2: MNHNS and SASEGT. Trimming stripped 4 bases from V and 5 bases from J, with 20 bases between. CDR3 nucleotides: TGTGCCAGCAGTGTCGAGCCGGGATGGGGTTATACCGGGGAGCTGTTTTTT. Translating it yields CASSVEPGWGYTGELFF.

This chain's CDR3 is CASSLGTARETQYF. The DNA for the CDR3 is TGTGCCAGCAGCCTTGGGACTGCCCGGGAGACCCAGTACTTC. The V and J genes are TRBV7-2 and TRBJ2-5; the D gene is possibly TRBD2 (6 bases). The CDR3 consists of 14 residues. The V end was cut by 5 bases, the J end by 5 bases, with 15 bases between. CDR1 and CDR2 from the germline V gene are SGHTA and FQGNSA.

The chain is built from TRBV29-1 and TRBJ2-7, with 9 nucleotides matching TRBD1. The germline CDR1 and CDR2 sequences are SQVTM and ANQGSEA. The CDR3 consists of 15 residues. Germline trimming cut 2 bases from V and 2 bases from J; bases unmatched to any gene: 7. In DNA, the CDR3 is TGCAGCGTTGAAACGGGACAGGGATTGGCCTACGAGCAGTACTTC. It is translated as CSVETGQGLAYEQYF.

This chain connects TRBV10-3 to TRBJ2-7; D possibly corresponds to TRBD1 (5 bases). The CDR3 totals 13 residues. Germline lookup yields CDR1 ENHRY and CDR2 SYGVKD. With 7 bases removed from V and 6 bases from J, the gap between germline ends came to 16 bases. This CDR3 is CAIKGSAGSEQYF. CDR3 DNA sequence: TGTGCCATCAAAGGGTCCGCAGGGTCCGAGCAGTACTTC.

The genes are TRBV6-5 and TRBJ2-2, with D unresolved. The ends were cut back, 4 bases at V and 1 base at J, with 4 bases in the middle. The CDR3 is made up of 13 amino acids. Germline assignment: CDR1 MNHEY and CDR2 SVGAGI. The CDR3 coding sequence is TGTGCCAGCAGTTCTGTGAACACCGGGGAGCTGTTTTTT. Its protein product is CASSSVNTGELFF.

The chain's CDR3 is CASSATAGNHEKLFF. CDR3 bases: TGTGCCAGCAGCGCCACCGCGGGCAATCATGAAAAACTGTTTTTT. The gene calls are TRBV9 and TRBJ1-4; D is ambiguous. V gave up 3 bases and J gave up 6 bases, with 15 bases separating them. Germline V gene lookup returns CDR1 SGDLS and CDR2 YYNGEE. CDR3 length: 15 residues.

The CDR3 spells CASNAGPHEQFF. The DNA of the CDR3 is TGTGCCAGCAATGCGGGACCCCATGAGCAGTTCTTC. This rearrangement joins TRBV6-1 to TRBJ2-1; D is perhaps TRBD2 (6 bases). The CDR3 runs to 12 residues. Per the germline V gene, CDR1 is MNHNS and CDR2 is SASEGT. V dropped 7 bases and J dropped 8 bases, with 12 bases sitting between them.

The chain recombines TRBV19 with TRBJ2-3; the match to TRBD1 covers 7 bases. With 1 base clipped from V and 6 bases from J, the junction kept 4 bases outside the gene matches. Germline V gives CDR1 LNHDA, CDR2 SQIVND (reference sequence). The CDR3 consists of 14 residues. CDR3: CASSIVGQFDTQYF. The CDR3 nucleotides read TGTGCCAGTAGTATAGTGGGACAGTTTGATACGCAGTATTTT.

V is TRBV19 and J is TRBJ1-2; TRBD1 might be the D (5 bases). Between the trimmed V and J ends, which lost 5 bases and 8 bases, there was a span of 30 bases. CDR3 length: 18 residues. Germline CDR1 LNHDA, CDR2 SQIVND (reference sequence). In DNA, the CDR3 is TGTGCCAGTAGTCCGACGGGAGCAGGGAGAGCGAGTACGAGGGGCTACACCTTC. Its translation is CASSPTGAGRASTRGYTF.

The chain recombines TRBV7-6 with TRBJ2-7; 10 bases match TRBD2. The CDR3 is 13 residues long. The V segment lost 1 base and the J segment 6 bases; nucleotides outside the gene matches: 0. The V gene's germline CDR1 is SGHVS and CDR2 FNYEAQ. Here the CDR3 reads CASSLGTSGEQYF. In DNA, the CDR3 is TGTGCCAGCAGCTTAGGGACTAGCGGCGAGCAGTACTTC.

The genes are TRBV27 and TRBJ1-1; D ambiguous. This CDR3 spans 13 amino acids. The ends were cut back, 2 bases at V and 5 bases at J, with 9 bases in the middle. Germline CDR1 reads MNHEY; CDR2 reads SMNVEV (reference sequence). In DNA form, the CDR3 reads TGTGCCAGCAGTTTAGTCGGTCAAACTGAAGCTTTCTTT. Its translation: CASSLVGQTEAFF.

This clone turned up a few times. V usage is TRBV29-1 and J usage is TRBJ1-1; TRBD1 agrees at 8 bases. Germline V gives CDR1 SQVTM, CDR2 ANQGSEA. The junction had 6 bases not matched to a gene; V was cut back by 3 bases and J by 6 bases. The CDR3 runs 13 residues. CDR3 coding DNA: TGCAGCGTTGACACGGACAGGGTCTCTGAAGCTTTCTTT. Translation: CSVDTDRVSEAFF.

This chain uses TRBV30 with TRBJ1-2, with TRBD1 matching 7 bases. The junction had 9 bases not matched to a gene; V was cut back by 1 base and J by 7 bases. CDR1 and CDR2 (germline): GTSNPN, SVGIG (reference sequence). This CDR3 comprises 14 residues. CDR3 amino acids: CAWSDPPTGTGYTF. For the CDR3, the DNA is TGTGCCTGGAGTGACCCTCCGACAGGGACTGGCTACACCTTC.

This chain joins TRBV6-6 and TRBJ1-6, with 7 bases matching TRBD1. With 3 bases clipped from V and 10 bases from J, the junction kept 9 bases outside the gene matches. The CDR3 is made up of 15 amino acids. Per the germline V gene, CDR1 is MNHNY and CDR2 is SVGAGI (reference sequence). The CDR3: CASSYWGQYESPLHF. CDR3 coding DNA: TGTGCCAGCAGTTATTGGGGACAGTATGAGTCACCCCTCCACTTT.

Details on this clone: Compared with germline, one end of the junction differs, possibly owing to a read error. CDR3 in amino acids: CAGSLVRDFTYNEQFF. The CDR3 DNA is TGTGCCGGCAGCTTGGTCCGGGACTTCACCTACAATGAGCAGTTCTTC. The chain combines TRBV5-6 with TRBJ2-1; maybe TRBD2 (6 bases). This CDR3 contains 16 residues. Germline assignment: CDR1 SGHDT and CDR2 YYEEEE.

Written as DNA, the CDR3 is TGTGCCAGCAGCCTTTCCGGGATCCACGAGCAGTACTTC. It is translated as CASSLSGIHEQYF. The chain couples TRBV7-2 to TRBJ2-7, with D possibly TRBD2 on 5 matching bases. The germline CDR1 and CDR2 sequences are SGHTA and FQGNSA. The CDR3 runs 13 residues. V was pared by 5 bases and J by 5 bases, with 13 bases between.

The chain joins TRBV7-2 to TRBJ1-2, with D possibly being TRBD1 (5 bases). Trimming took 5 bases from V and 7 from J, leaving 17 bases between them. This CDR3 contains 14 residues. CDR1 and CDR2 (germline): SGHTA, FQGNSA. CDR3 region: CASSEGRGEGGYTF. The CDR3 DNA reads TGTGCCAGCAGCGAAGGGCGGGGGGAGGGTGGCTACACCTTC.

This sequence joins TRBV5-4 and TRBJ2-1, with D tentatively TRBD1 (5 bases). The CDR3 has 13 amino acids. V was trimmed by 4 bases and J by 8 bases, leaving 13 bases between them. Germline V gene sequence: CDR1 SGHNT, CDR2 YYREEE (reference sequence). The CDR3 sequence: CASSLPGRDEQFF. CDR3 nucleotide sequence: TGTGCCAGCAGCCTCCCTGGCAGGGATGAGCAGTTCTTC. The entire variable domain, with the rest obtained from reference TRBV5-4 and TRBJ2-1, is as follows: ETGVTQSPTHLIKTRGQQVTLRCSSQSGHNTVSWYQQALGQGPQFIFQYYREEENGRGNFPPRFSGLQFPNYSSELNVNALELDDSALYLCASSLPGRDEQFFGPGTRLTVL.